This entry concerns a single T cell receptor beta chain. The CDR3 extends 3 residues past the end of the read, so its final part is completed from the germline J gene. Produced via immunoSEQ multiplex PCR; TCRdb's table is partial and in-frame only. The sample totals 9,000 to 15,000 clones; its top ten clones hold under 30%. This specimen belongs to a study of T cells in women clearing cervical HPV infection. Study background: Women with histologically confirmed HPV16-related CIN3 or worse, 2 with invasive cancer, served as cases.

Germline V lookup: CDR1 LGHDT, CDR2 YNNKEL (reference sequence). V gave up 5 bases and J gave up 3 bases, with 8 bases separating them. The CDR3 loop spans 13 amino acids. The clonotype was recovered from a woman between 18 and 69 years old with a cervical HPV16 infection that either progressed to CIN3+ or cleared (not recorded which). Sequences were obtained from blood buffy coat. The chain has TRBV3-1 (or the pseudogene TRBV3-2) and TRBJ2-1; D is uncertain. CDR3 in amino acids: CASSMQDYNEQFF. The covered CDR3 bases are TGTGCCAGCAGCATGCAGGACTACAATGAG.